This is a list of T cell receptor beta chains from one sample in a study of CD8 T cells in Susac syndrome. Via MiXCR, TCRdb re-called the immunoSEQ multiplex PCR reads, giving one row per CDR3 protein. In the table there are fewer than 200,000 distinct CDR3 sequences, roughly 90% of which are singletons. Sequenced: CD4+ T cells from PBMCs. The origin of the receptors is a human donor with Susac syndrome. Both conserved end residues are part of each CDR3. The order of the fields is V gene, CDR3 length, clone size, J gene, D gene, CDR3 protein. D genes are given only for firm matches. Size tells how often a clone was seen (once, few, many) or the class of an expanded clone, and some rows leave it out.

v_gene: TRBV5-1
len: 15
abundance: few
j_gene: TRBJ1-2
d_gene: TRBD1
CDR3aa: CASSLGDRNNYGYTF

v_gene: TRBV20-1
len: 11
abundance: .
j_gene: TRBJ1-1
d_gene: .
CDR3aa: CSARRETEAFF

v_gene: TRBV2
len: 16
abundance: .
j_gene: TRBJ1-4
d_gene: TRBD1
CDR3aa: CASSINGQGAGEKLFF

v_gene: TRBV20-1
len: 14
abundance: .
j_gene: TRBJ1-1
d_gene: TRBD1
CDR3aa: CSVQEGARDTEAFF

v_gene: TRBV19
len: 13
abundance: .
j_gene: TRBJ2-3
d_gene: .
CDR3aa: CASSMIAEDTQYF

v_gene: TRBV20-1
len: 15
abundance: once
j_gene: TRBJ2-5
d_gene: .
CDR3aa: CSARGSGRSLWTQYF

v_gene: TRBV18
len: 15
abundance: .
j_gene: TRBJ2-1
d_gene: .
CDR3aa: CASSPPSRGDNEQFF

v_gene: TRBV5-4
len: 16
abundance: .
j_gene: TRBJ2-6
d_gene: .
CDR3aa: CASSSEAFSGANVLTF

v_gene: TRBV6-5
len: 17
abundance: .
j_gene: TRBJ2-7
d_gene: .
CDR3aa: CASSYSFLGREAHEQYF

v_gene: TRBV7-2
len: 15
abundance: .
j_gene: TRBJ2-5
d_gene: TRBD2
CDR3aa: CASSLTRGEQETQYF

v_gene: TRBV20-1
len: 15
abundance: .
j_gene: TRBJ1-5
d_gene: .
CDR3aa: CSAREGSPVNQPQHF

v_gene: TRBV25-1
len: 13
abundance: .
j_gene: TRBJ2-2
d_gene: .
CDR3aa: CASSERDTGELFF

v_gene: TRBV11-2
len: 14
abundance: once
j_gene: TRBJ2-4
d_gene: TRBD1
CDR3aa: CASSLETGVNIQYF

v_gene: TRBV4-2
len: 13
abundance: .
j_gene: TRBJ2-5
d_gene: .
CDR3aa: CASSQEAARAEYF

v_gene: TRBV30
len: 14
abundance: .
j_gene: TRBJ1-1
d_gene: .
CDR3aa: CAWSVPGMNTEAFF

v_gene: TRBV19
len: 14
abundance: .
j_gene: TRBJ2-7
d_gene: .
CDR3aa: CASRPGRAIGEQYF

v_gene: TRBV12-3/TRBV12-4
len: 11
abundance: .
j_gene: TRBJ1-4
d_gene: .
CDR3aa: CASSLAEKLFF

v_gene: TRBV12-3/TRBV12-4
len: 17
abundance: .
j_gene: TRBJ1-1
d_gene: TRBD1
CDR3aa: CASTRGGTDILNTEAFF

v_gene: TRBV5-6
len: 13
abundance: .
j_gene: TRBJ2-2
d_gene: .
CDR3aa: CASSLRNTGELFF

v_gene: TRBV19
len: 13
abundance: .
j_gene: TRBJ1-5
d_gene: .
CDR3aa: CASSSDRWKPQHF

v_gene: TRBV12-3/TRBV12-4
len: 16
abundance: .
j_gene: TRBJ2-2
d_gene: .
CDR3aa: CASSLQRTVNTGELFF

v_gene: TRBV18
len: 13
abundance: .
j_gene: TRBJ2-1
d_gene: .
CDR3aa: CASSPPSHNEQFF

v_gene: TRBV25-1
len: 16
abundance: few
j_gene: TRBJ2-7
d_gene: .
CDR3aa: CASSVSPHGATYEQYF

v_gene: TRBV5-4
len: 14
abundance: .
j_gene: TRBJ1-2
d_gene: .
CDR3aa: CASSLGDTYGGYTF

v_gene: TRBV5-5
len: 13
abundance: once
j_gene: TRBJ2-7
d_gene: TRBD1
CDR3aa: CASSLDQGDMQYF

v_gene: TRBV10-3
len: 14
abundance: once
j_gene: TRBJ2-7
d_gene: TRBD1
CDR3aa: CAINNRDRGYEQYF

v_gene: TRBV5-1
len: 12
abundance: .
j_gene: TRBJ1-2
d_gene: .
CDR3aa: CASSLEVDGYTF

v_gene: TRBV7-9
len: 14
abundance: once
j_gene: TRBJ2-3
d_gene: .
CDR3aa: CAGGSSTSTDTQYF

v_gene: TRBV5-4
len: 13
abundance: .
j_gene: TRBJ2-1
d_gene: .
CDR3aa: CASSQDDRGEQFF

v_gene: TRBV10-3
len: 14
abundance: .
j_gene: TRBJ2-3
d_gene: .
CDR3aa: CASGGGKDTDTQYF

v_gene: TRBV20-1
len: 14
abundance: .
j_gene: TRBJ2-5
d_gene: .
CDR3aa: CSARDLWGAETQYF

v_gene: TRBV5-4
len: 15
abundance: .
j_gene: TRBJ2-5
d_gene: TRBD1
CDR3aa: CASSLGGQGSETQYF

v_gene: TRBV4-1
len: 16
abundance: .
j_gene: TRBJ2-7
d_gene: TRBD2
CDR3aa: CASSQASGSGRYEQYF

v_gene: TRBV20-1
len: 13
abundance: .
j_gene: TRBJ1-2
d_gene: .
CDR3aa: CSAYGSPPYGYTF

v_gene: TRBV11-2
len: 15
abundance: .
j_gene: TRBJ2-1
d_gene: .
CDR3aa: CASSLAGGRYNEQFF

v_gene: TRBV3-1
len: 16
abundance: .
j_gene: TRBJ1-4
d_gene: TRBD1
CDR3aa: CASSQTGGATNEKLFF

v_gene: TRBV3-1
len: 12
abundance: .
j_gene: TRBJ2-7
d_gene: .
CDR3aa: CASSQEPYEQYF

v_gene: TRBV24-1
len: 13
abundance: .
j_gene: TRBJ1-2
d_gene: .
CDR3aa: CATSDAPGYGYTF

v_gene: TRBV3-1
len: 13
abundance: .
j_gene: TRBJ1-1
d_gene: .
CDR3aa: CASSQNPGTEAFF

v_gene: TRBV11-1
len: 13
abundance: .
j_gene: TRBJ1-1
d_gene: .
CDR3aa: CASSLIMNTEAFF

v_gene: TRBV4-2
len: 15
abundance: .
j_gene: TRBJ1-5
d_gene: .
CDR3aa: CASSQKQDLNQPQHF

v_gene: TRBV5-1
len: 15
abundance: .
j_gene: TRBJ2-1
d_gene: TRBD1
CDR3aa: CASSSGTASYNEQFF

v_gene: TRBV10-3
len: 17
abundance: .
j_gene: TRBJ2-1
d_gene: .
CDR3aa: CAISESRETTSYNEQFF

v_gene: TRBV6-2/TRBV6-3
len: 18
abundance: once
j_gene: TRBJ1-4
d_gene: TRBD1
CDR3aa: CASSYSPGQGSGLEKLFF

v_gene: TRBV5-1
len: 12
abundance: .
j_gene: TRBJ2-7
d_gene: TRBD2
CDR3aa: CASSRDYSEQYF

v_gene: TRBV15
len: 16
abundance: .
j_gene: TRBJ2-2
d_gene: .
CDR3aa: CATSKRGRTNTGELFF

v_gene: TRBV6-5
len: 14
abundance: .
j_gene: TRBJ2-7
d_gene: TRBD2
CDR3aa: CASIRLAGDYEQYF

v_gene: TRBV3-1
len: 14
abundance: .
j_gene: TRBJ2-5
d_gene: .
CDR3aa: CASSQDLKKETQYF

v_gene: TRBV7-7
len: 15
abundance: .
j_gene: TRBJ2-3
d_gene: TRBD2
CDR3aa: CASSLGLAGIYTQYF

v_gene: TRBV6-1
len: 13
abundance: .
j_gene: TRBJ2-1
d_gene: .
CDR3aa: CASRRGEPSIWVF

v_gene: TRBV12-3/TRBV12-4
len: 15
abundance: .
j_gene: TRBJ2-7
d_gene: .
CDR3aa: CASSLGGDAAYEQYF

v_gene: TRBV2
len: 13
abundance: few
j_gene: TRBJ1-5
d_gene: .
CDR3aa: CASSWDSNQPQHF